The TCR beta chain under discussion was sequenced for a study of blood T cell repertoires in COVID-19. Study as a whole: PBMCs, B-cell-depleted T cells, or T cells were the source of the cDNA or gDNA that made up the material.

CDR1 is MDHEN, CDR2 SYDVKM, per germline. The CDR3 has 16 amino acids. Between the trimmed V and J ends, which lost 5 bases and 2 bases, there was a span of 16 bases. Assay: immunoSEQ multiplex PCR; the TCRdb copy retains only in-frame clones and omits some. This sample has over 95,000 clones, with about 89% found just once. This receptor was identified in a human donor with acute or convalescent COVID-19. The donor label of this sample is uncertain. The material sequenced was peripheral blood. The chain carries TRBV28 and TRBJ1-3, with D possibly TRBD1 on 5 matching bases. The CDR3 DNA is TGTGCCAGCAGTGGGACTCAGGGTGGTGCTGGAAACACCATATATTTT. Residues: CASSGTQGGAGNTIYF.